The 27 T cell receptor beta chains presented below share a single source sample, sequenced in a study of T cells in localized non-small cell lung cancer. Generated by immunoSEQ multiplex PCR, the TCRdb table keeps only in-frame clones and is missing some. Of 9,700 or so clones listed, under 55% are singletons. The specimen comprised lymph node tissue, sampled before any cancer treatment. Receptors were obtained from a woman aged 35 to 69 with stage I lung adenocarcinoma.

CDR3 sequence: CASSWEGVYTEAFF. CDR3 in DNA: TGTGCCAGCAGTTGGGAGGGGGTCTACACTGAAGCTTTCTTT. The chain carries TRBV6-8 and TRBJ1-1; TRBD1 might be the D (6 bases). Trimming stripped 4 bases from V and 3 bases from J, with 12 bases between. Germline V gene lookup returns CDR1 MNHGY and CDR2 SAAAGT. The CDR3 totals 14 residues.

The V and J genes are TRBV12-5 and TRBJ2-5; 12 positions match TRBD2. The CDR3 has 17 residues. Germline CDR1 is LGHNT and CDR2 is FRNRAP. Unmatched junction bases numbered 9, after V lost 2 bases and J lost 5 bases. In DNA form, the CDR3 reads TGTGCTAGTGGTTTGAACCCTAGCGGGGGGGCTGCTGAGACCCAGTACTTC. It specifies CASGLNPSGGAAETQYF.

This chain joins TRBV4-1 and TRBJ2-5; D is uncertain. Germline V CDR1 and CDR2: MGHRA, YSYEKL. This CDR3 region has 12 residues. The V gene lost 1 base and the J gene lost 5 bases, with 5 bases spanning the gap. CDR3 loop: CASSQVRETQYF. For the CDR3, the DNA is TGCGCCAGCAGCCAAGTTAGGGAGACCCAGTACTTC.

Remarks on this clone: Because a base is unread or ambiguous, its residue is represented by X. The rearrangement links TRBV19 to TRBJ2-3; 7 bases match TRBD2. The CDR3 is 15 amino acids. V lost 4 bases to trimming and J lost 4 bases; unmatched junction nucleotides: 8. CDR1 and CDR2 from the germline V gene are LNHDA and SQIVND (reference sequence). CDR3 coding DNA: TGTGCCAGTAGTACCCYCGGGGGGTTTGCAGATACGCAGTATTTT. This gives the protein CASSTXGGFADTQYF.

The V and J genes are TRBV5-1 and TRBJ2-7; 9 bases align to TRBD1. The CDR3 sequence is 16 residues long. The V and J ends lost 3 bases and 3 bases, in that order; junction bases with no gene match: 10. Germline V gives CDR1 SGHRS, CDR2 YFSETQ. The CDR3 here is CASSSGRDRDVYEQYF. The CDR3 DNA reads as TGCGCCAGCAGCTCTGGCAGGGACAGGGACGTCTACGAGCAGTACTTC.

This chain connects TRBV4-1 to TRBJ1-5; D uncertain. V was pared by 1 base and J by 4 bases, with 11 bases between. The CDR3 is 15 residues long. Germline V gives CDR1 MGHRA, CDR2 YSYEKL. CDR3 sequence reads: CASSQGDGGNQPQHF. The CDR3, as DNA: TGCGCCAGCAGCCAAGGAGACGGCGGGAATCAGCCCCAGCATTTT.

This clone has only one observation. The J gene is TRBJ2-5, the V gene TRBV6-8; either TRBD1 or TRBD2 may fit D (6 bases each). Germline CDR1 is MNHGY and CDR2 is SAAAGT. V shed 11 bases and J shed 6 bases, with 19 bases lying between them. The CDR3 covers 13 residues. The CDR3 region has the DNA TGTGCCGGTGAGGGGGGTGGCCACAAGACCCAGTACTTC. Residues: CAGEGGGHKTQYF.

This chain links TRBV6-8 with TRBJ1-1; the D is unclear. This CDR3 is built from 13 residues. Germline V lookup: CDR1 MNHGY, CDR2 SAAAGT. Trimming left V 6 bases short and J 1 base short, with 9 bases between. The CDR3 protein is CASRAIPNTEAFF. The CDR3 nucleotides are TGTGCCAGCAGGGCCATCCCGAACACTGAAGCTTTCTTT.

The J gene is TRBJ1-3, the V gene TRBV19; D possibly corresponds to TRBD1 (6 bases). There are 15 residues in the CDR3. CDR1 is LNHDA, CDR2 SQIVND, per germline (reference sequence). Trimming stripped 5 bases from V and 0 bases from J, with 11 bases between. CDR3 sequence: CASSPDSSSGNTIYF. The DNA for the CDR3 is TGTGCCAGTAGTCCGGACAGCAGCTCTGGAAACACCATATATTTT.

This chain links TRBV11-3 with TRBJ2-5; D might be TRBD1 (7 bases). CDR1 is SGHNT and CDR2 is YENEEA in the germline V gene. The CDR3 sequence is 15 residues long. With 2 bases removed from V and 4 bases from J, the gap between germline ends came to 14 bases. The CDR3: CASSLTRGRRETQYF. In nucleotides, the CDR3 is TGTGCCAGCAGCTTAACCAGGGGGAGGCGAGAGACCCAGTACTTC.

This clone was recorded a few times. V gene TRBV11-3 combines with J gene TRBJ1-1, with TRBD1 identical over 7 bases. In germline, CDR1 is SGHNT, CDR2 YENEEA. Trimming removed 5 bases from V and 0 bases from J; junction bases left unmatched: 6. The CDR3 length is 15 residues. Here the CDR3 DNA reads TGTGCCAGCAGCGGATTACAGGGGATGAACACTGAAGCTTTCTTT. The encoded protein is CASSGLQGMNTEAFF.

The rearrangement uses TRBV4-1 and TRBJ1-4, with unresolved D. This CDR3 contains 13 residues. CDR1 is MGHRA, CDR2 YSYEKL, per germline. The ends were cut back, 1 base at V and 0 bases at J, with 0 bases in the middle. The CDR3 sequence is CASSQATNEKLFF. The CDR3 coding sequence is TGCGCCAGCAGCCAAGCAACTAATGAAAAACTGTTTTTT.

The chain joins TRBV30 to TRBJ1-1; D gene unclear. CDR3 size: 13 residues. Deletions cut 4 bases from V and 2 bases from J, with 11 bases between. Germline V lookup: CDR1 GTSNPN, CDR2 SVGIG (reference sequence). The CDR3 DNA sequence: TGTGCCTGGACACCGGGCACAAACACTGAAGCTTTCTTT. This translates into CAWTPGTNTEAFF.

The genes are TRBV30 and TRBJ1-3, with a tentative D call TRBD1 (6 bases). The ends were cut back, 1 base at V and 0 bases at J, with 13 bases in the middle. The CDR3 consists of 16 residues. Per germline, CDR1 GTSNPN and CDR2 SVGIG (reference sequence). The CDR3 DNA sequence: TGTGCCTGGAGTGGTAACAGGGTCCCCTCTGGAAACACCATATATTTT. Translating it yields CAWSGNRVPSGNTIYF.

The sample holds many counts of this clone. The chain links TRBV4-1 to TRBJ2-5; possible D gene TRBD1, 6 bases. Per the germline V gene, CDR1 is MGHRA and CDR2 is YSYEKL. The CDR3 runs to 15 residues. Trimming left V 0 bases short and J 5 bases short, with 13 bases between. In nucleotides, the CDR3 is TGCGCCAGCAGCCAAGAGGGGACACAGCGGGAGACCCAGTACTTC. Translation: CASSQEGTQRETQYF.

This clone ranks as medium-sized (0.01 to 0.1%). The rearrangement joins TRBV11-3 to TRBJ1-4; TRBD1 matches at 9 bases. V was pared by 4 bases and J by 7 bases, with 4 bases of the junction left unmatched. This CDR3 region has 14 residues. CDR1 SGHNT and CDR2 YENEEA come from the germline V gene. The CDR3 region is CASSSGTGTEKLFF. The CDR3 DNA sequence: TGTGCCAGCAGCTCCGGGACAGGGACTGAAAAACTGTTTTTT.

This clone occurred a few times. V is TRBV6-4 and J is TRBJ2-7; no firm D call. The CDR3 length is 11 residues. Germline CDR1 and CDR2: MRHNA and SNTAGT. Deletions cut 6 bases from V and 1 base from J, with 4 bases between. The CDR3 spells CASRISYEQYF. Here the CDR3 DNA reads TGTGCCAGCAGGATATCCTACGAGCAGTACTTC.

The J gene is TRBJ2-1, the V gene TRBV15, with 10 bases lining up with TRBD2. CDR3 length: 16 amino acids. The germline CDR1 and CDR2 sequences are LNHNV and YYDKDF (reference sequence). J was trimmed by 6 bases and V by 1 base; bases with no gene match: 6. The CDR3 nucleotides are TGTGCCACCAGCAGAGCTAGCGGGGGAAGGGTCAATGAGCAGTTCTTC. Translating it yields CATSRASGGRVNEQFF. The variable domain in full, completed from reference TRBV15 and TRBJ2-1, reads DAMVIQNPRYQVTQFGKPVTLSCSQTLNHNVMYWYQQKSSQAPKLLFHYYDKDFNNEADTPDNFQSRRPNTSFCFLDIRSPGLGDTAMYLCATSRASGGRVNEQFFGPGTRLTVL.

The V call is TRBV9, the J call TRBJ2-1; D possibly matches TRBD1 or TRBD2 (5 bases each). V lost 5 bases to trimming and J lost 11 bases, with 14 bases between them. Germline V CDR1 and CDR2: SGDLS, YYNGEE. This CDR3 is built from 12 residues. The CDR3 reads CASSEVGGQQFF. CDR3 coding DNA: TGTGCCAGCAGTGAGGTTGGGGGACAGCAGTTCTTC.

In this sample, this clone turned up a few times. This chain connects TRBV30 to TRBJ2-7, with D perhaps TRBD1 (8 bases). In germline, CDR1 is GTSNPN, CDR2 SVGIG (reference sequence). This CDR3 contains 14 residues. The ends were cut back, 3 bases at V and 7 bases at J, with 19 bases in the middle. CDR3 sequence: CAWSPQGARGEQYF. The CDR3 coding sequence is TGTGCCTGGAGCCCCCAGGGGGCGCGGGGGGAGCAGTACTTC.

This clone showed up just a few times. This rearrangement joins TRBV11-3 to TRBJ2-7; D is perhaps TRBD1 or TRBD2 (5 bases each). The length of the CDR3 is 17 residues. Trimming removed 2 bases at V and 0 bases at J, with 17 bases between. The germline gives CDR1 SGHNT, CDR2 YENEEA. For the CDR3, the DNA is TGTGCCAGCAGCTTAAAAGTTGGGGGAGTTTACTCCTACGAGCAGTACTTC. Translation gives CASSLKVGGVYSYEQYF. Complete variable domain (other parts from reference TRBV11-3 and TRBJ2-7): EAGVVQSPRYKIIEKKQPVAFWCNPISGHNTLYWYLQNLGQGPELLIRYENEEAVDDSQLPKDRFSAERLKGVDSTLKIQPAELGDSAVYLCASSLKVGGVYSYEQYFGPGTRLTVT.

The CDR3 here is CASSSGLSSYEQYF. In DNA form, the CDR3 reads TGTGCCAGTAGTAGCGGGTTGAGCTCCTACGAGCAGTACTTC. The V gene is TRBV19, the J gene TRBJ2-5; possible D gene TRBD2, 5 bases. The J call could be wrong; TRBJ2-7 is a better fit for the DNA end. In germline, CDR1 is LNHDA, CDR2 SQIVND (reference sequence). The CDR3 runs to 14 residues.

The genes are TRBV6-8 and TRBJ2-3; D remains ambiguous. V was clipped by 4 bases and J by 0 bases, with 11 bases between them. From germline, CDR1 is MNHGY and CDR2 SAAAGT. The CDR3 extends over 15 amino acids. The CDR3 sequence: CASSSHQVSTDTQYF. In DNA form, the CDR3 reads TGTGCCAGCAGTTCCCACCAGGTTAGCACAGATACGCAGTATTTT.

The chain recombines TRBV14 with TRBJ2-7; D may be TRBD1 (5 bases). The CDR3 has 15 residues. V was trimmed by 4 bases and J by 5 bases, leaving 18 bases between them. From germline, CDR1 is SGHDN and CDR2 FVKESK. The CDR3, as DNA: TGTGCCAGCAGCCGAACGGACACCTGGAGCAACGAGCAGTACTTC. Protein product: CASSRTDTWSNEQYF.

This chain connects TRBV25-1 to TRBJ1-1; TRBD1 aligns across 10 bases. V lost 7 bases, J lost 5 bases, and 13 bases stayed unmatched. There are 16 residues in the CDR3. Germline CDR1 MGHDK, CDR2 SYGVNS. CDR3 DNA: TGTGCCAGCACCAAGAGATGGGACAGGGGAAAGACTGAAGCTTTCTTT. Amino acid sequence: CASTKRWDRGKTEAFF.

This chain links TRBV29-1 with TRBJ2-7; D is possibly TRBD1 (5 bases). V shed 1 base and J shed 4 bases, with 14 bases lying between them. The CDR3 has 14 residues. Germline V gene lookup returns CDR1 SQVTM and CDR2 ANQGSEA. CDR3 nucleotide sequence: TGCAGCGTTGAAGGGCAGGGCGGAAGGTACGAGCAGTACTTC. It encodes CSVEGQGGRYEQYF.

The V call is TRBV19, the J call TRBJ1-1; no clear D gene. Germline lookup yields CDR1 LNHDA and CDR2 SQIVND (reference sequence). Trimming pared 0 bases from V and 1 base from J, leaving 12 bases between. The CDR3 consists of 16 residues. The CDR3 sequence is CASSIDPGRPNTEAFF. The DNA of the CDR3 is TGTGCCAGTAGTATAGATCCCGGACGGCCGAACACTGAAGCTTTCTTT.